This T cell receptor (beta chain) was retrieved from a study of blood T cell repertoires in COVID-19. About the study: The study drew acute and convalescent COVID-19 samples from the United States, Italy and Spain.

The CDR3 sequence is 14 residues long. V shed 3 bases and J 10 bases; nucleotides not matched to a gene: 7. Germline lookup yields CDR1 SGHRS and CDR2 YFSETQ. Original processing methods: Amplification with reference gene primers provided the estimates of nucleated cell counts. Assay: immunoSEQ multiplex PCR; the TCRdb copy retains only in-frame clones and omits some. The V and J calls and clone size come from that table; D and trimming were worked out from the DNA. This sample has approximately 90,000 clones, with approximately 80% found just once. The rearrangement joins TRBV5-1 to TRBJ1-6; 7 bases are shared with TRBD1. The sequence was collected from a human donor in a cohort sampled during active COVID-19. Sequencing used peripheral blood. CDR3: CASSSEGARSPLHF. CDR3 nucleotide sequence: TGCGCCAGCAGCTCGGAGGGGGCTCGGTCACCCCTCCACTTT.